This TCR beta chain was recovered during a study of blood T cell repertoires in COVID-19. After removal of 5 bases from V and 5 bases from J, the junction contained 8 bases not matched to a gene. This CDR3 comprises 14 residues. Germline V CDR1 and CDR2: SEHNR, FQNEAQ (reference sequence). Authors' methods: Reference gene primer amplification in the assay estimated nucleated cell counts. Only in-frame clones appear in the TCRdb table, and some are missing; sequencing was by immunoSEQ multiplex PCR. V and J calls and clone size are copied from that table; D and trimming were computed from the DNA. The sample holds around 130,000 clones, 80% seen once.

What was sequenced was peripheral blood. The receptor was isolated from a man in his sixties with active or convalescent COVID-19. The gene calls are TRBV7-9 and TRBJ2-5; 7 bases line up with TRBD1. The CDR3 reads CASSEGAVMETQYF. The CDR3, as DNA: TGTGCCAGCAGCGAGGGGGCGGTGATGGAGACCCAGTACTTC.